This passage covers 5 T cell receptor beta chains from one sample sequenced in a study of blood T cells in healthy people across ages. Next came a second PCR, run for about 6 to 12 cycles, which used a sample-barcoded 5' primer along with a J-beta primer mix. TCRdb called the 5' RACE reads again in MiXCR, with one record for every CDR3 protein. The data contain about 1.4 million distinct CDR3 sequences, approximately 63% of them seen just once; the ten biggest clones take up 5% to 7%. Sequencing used blood. The receptors shown here come from a man between 18 and 29 years old in good health.

The gene calls are TRBV27 and TRBJ2-1, with a tentative D call TRBD2 (5 bases). This CDR3 is 16 amino acids long. The ends were cut back, 7 bases at V and 5 bases at J, with 21 bases in the middle. Per germline, CDR1 MNHEY and CDR2 SMNVEV (reference sequence). The CDR3 here is CASTSSGAVYNNEQFF. DNA for the CDR3: TGTGCCAGCACCTCGTCCGGAGCGGTCTACAACAATGAGCAGTTCTTC.

V is TRBV4-1 and J is TRBJ2-7, with D possibly matching TRBD1 (5 bases). V gave up 1 base and J gave up 1 base, with 14 bases separating them. This CDR3 comprises 16 residues. Germline lookup yields CDR1 MGHRA and CDR2 YSYEKL. CDR3 sequence reads: CASSQVPRALSYEQYF. CDR3 bases: TGCGCCAGCAGCCAAGTCCCCAGGGCCCTATCCTACGAGCAGTACTTC.

This clonotype was seen more than once but under ten times. A single base separates this from a much larger clone, so it may be a read error. This chain joins TRBV12-3 or TRBV12-4 and TRBJ1-1, with TRBD1 identical over 8 bases. V was pared by 7 bases and J by 3 bases, with 7 bases of the junction left unmatched. The CDR3 runs 14 residues. CDR3 DNA: TGTGCCAGCAACCAGGGGGCGGTGGACACTGAAGCTTTCTTT. This encodes CASNQGAVDTEAFF.

This clonotype has a handful of counts. This chain uses TRBV4-3 with TRBJ2-7, with D uncertain. The CDR3 is made up of 14 amino acids. CDR1 and CDR2 (germline): LGHNA, YSLEER. Trimming pared 0 bases from V and 1 base from J, leaving 7 bases between. The CDR3 nucleotides are TGCGCCAGCAGCCAAGATGCCTGGTCCTACGAGCAGTACTTC. Protein product: CASSQDAWSYEQYF.

The rearrangement uses TRBV5-5 and TRBJ1-2, with D possibly being TRBD1 (5 bases). V was trimmed by 4 bases and J by 6 bases, leaving 16 bases between them. In germline, CDR1 is SGHKS, CDR2 YYEKEE (reference sequence). The CDR3 runs to 14 residues. In nucleotides, the CDR3 is TGTGCCAGCAGCCAAACGGGGGATTTCGATGGCTACACCTTC. This translates into CASSQTGDFDGYTF.